This TCR beta chain stems from a study of CD8+CD57+ T cells in acquired aplastic anemia. This clonotype was found many times. Per germline, CDR1 SGHTA and CDR2 FQGNSA. Trimming shortened V by 5 bases and J by 0 bases, and 14 bases separated the two germline ends. The CDR3 has 17 amino acids. Genomic DNA provided the template from which TCR beta VDJ and CDR3 profiles were obtained. Via MiXCR, TCRdb re-called the reads, giving one row per CDR3 protein. The sample includes about 130,000 distinct CDR3 sequences, approximately 41% of them seen just once. This clonotype was sampled from a human donor in good health, serving as a control. The gene calls are TRBV7-2 and TRBJ2-6; D gene uncertain. The specimen sequenced was sorted CD4+, CD8+, or CD8+CD57+ T cells (not recorded which) from PBMCs. CDR3 in amino acids: CASSLYYQSSGANVLTF. The CDR3 DNA is TGTGCCAGCAGCCTCTACTACCAGAGCTCTGGGGCCAACGTCCTGACTTTC.